This TCR beta chain is from a study of shared clonotypes between healthy human individuals. Study overall: Per donor, three plates held CD4 naive cells, three held CD4 memory, two held CD8 naive and one held CD8 memory.

Recent acute infections and vaccinations were absent in the healthy HIV-negative adult donors. General observations from the study: Across subsets, estimated richness was generally greater for naive than for memory populations. What rarefaction showed was incomplete sorted-subset sequencing despite large depth.

This clone was detected once. Its antigen remains unknown. Profiled with immunoSEQ multiplex PCR; TCRdb holds only in-frame clones, not every one. Of about 680,000 clones in the sample, about 80% were seen once. Germline CDR1 LNHDA, CDR2 SQIVND (reference sequence). Trimming took 6 bases from V and 0 from J, leaving 10 bases between them. This CDR3 spans 14 amino acids. V gene TRBV19 combines with J gene TRBJ2-3; D unresolved. The sample taken for sequencing was memory CD4+ T cells sorted from blood. The subset was: CD45RA-negative fraction. This receptor was taken from a woman aged 25 to 45 in good health. The CDR3 sequence: CASSLAISTDTQYF. The CDR3 DNA reads TGTGCCAGTAGCCTGGCGATTAGCACAGATACGCAGTATTTT. Full variable domain (outside the CDR3, taken from reference TRBV19 and TRBJ2-3): DGGITQSPKYLFRKEGQNVTLSCEQNLNHDAMYWYRQDPGQGLRLIYYSQIVNDFQKGDIAEGYSVSREKKESFPLTVTSAQKNPTAFYLCASSLAISTDTQYFGPGTRLTVL.